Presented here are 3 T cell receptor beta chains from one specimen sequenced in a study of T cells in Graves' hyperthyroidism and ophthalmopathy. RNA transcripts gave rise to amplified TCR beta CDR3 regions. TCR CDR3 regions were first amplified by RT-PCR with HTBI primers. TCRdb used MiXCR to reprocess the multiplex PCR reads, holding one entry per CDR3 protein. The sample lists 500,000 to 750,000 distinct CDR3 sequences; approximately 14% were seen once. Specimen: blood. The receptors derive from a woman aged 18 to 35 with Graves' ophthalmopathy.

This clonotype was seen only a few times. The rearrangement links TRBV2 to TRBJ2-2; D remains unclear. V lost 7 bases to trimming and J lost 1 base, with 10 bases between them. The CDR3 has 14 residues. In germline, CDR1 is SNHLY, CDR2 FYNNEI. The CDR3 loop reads CASKSPENTGELFF. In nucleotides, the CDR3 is TGTGCCAGCAAGAGCCCGGAGAACACCGGGGAGCTGTTTTTT.

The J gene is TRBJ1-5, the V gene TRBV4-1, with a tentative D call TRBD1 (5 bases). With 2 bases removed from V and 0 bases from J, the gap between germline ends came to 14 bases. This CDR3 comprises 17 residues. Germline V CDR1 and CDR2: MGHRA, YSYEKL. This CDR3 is CASSQNRQSDSNQPQHF. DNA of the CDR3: TGCGCCAGCAGCCAAAATAGACAGAGCGATAGCAATCAGCCCCAGCATTTT.

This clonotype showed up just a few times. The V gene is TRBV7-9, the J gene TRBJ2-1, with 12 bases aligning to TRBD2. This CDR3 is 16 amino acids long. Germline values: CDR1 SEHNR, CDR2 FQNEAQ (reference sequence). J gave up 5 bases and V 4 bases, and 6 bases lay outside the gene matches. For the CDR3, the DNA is TGTGCCAGCAGCTCCCTCCGGACTAGCGGGGACAATGAGCAGTTCTTC. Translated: CASSSLRTSGDNEQFF.